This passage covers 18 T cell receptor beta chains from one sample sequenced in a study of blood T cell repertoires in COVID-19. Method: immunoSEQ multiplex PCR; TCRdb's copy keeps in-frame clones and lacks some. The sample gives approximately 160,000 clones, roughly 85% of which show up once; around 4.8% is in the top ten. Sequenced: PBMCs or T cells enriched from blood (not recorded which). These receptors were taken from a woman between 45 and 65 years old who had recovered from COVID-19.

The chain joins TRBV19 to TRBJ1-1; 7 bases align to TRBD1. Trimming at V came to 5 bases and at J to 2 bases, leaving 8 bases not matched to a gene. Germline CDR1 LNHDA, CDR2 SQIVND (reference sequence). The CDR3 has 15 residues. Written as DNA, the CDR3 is TGTGCCAGTAGTTCCCGGGGGACAGCAAACACTGAAGCTTTCTTT. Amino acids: CASSSRGTANTEAFF.

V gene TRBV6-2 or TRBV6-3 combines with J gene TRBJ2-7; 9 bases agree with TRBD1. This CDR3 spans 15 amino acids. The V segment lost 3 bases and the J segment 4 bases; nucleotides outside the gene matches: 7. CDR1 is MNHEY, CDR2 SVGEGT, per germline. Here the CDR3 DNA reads TGTGCCAGCAGTTATCCCGACAGGGGGACTTACGAGCAGTACGTC. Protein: CASSYPDRGTYEQYV.

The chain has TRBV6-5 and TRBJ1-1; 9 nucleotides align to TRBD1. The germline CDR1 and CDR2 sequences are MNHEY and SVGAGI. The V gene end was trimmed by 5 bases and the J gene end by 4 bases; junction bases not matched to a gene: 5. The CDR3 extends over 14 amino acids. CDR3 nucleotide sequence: TGTGCCAGCAGTCCCCGACAGGGGGGCACTGAAGCTTTCTTT. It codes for CASSPRQGGTEAFF.

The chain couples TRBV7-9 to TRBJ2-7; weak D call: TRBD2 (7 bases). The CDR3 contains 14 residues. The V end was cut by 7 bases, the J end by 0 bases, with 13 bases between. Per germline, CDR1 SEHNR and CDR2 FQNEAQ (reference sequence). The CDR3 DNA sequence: TGTGCCAGCATAAGGGGGGGAAGCTCCTACGAGCAGTACGTC. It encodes CASIRGGSSYEQYV.

CDR3 sequence (DNA): TGTGCCAGCACCCGGGAGGGCACCGGGGAGCTGTTTTTT. It codes for CASTREGTGELFF. The chain is built from TRBV6-5 and TRBJ2-2, with 8 bases fitting TRBD2. The V gene's germline CDR1 is MNHEY and CDR2 SVGAGI. With 7 bases clipped from V and 4 bases from J, the junction kept 2 bases outside the gene matches. The CDR3 totals 13 residues.

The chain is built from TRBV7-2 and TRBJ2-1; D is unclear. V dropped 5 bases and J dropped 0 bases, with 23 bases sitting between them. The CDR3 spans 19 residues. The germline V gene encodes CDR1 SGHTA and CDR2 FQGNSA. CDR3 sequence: CASSLLWVLAESSYNEQFF. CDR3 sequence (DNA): TGTGCCAGCAGCCTACTTTGGGTTTTGGCGGAAAGCTCCTACAATGAGCAGTTCTTC.

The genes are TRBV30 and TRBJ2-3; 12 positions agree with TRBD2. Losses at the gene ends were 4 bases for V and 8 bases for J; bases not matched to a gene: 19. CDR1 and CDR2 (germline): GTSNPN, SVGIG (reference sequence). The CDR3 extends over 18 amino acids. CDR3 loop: CAWNPPRLAGGTPITQYF. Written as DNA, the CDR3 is TGTGCCTGGAATCCCCCCCGCCTAGCGGGAGGGACCCCAATTACGCAGTATTTT.

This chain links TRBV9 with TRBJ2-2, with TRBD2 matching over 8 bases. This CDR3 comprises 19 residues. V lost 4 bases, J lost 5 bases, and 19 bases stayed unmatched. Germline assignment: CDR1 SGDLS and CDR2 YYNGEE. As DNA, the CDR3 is TGTGCCAGCAGCCAAAGGTCTGTGAGCGGGAGATATAATACCGGGGAGCTGTTTTTT. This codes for CASSQRSVSGRYNTGELFF.

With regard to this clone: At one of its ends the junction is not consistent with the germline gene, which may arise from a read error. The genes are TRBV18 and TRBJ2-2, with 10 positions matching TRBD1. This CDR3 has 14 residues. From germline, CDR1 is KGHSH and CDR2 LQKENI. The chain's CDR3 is CASAPGTGDGELFF. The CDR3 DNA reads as TGTGCCAGCGCACCCGGGACAGGGGACGGGGAGCTGTTTTTT.

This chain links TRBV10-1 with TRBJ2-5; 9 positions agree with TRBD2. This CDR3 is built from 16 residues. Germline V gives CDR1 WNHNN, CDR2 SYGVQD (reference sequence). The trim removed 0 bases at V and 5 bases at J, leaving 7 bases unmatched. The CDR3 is CASSESGLAGQETQYF. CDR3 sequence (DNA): TGCGCCAGCAGTGAGTCGGGGCTAGCGGGACAGGAGACCCAGTACTTC.

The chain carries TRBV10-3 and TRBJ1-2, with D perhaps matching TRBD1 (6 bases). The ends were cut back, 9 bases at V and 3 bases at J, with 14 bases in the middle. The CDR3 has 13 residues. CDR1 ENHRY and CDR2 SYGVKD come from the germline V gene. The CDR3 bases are TGTGCCATACTTACAGGGAACGACTATGGCTACACCTTC. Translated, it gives CAILTGNDYGYTF.

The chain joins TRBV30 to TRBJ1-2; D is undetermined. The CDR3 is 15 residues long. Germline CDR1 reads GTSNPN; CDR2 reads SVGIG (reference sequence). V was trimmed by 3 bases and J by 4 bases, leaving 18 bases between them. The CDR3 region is CAWRLTGPGVYGYTF. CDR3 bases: TGTGCCTGGAGACTTACGGGCCCCGGGGTCTATGGCTACACCTTC.

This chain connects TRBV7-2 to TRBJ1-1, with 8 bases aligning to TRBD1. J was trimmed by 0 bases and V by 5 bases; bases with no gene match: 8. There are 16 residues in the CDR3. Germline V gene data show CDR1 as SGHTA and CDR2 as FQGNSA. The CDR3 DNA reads TGTGCCAGCAGCCGTCGGATGACAGGGGTGAACACTGAAGCTTTCTTT. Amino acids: CASSRRMTGVNTEAFF.

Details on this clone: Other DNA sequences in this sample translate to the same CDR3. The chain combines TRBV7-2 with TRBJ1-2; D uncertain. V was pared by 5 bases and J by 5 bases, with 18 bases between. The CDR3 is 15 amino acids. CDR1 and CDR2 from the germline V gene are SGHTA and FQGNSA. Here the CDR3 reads CASSLATTGRYGYTF. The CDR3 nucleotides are TGTGCCAGCAGCCTTGCAACCACGGGGAGGTATGGCTACACCTTC.

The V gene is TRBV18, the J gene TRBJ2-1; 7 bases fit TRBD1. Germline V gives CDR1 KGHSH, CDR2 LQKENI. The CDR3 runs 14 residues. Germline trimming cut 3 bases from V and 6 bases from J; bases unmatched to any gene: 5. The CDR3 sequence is CASSPKTGSNEQFF. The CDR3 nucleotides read TGTGCCAGCTCACCTAAGACAGGGTCCAATGAGCAGTTCTTC.

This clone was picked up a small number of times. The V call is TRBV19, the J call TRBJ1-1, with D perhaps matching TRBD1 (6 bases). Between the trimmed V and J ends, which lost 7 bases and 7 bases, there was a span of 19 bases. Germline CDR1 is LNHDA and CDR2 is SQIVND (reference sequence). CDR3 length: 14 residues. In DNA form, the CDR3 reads TGTGCCAGTACCCTGAGAGGGGGATGGGGTGAAGCTTTCTTT. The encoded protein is CASTLRGGWGEAFF.

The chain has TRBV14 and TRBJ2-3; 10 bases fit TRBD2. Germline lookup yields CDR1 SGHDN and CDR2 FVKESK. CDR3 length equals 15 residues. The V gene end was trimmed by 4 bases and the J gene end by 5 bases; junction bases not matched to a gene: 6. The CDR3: CASSLTSGLRDTQYF. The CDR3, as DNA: TGTGCCAGCAGCCTGACTAGCGGGCTTCGAGATACGCAGTATTTT.

CDR3 sequence (DNA): TGTGCCAGCAGCGCTCTAACAGGGGAGGCTTTCTTT. Protein: CASSALTGEAFF. The chain carries TRBV9 and TRBJ1-1; 7 bases match TRBD1. This CDR3 has 12 amino acids. CDR1 and CDR2 (germline): SGDLS, YYNGEE. Trimming removed 3 bases from V and 11 bases from J; junction bases left unmatched: 7.